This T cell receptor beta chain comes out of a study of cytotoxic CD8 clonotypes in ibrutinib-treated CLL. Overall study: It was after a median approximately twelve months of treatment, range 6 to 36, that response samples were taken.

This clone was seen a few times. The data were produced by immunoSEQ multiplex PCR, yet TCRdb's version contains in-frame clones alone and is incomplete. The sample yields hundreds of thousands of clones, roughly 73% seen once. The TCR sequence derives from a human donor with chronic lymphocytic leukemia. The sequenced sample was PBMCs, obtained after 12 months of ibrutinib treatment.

The CDR3 DNA is TGTGCCAGCAGTTGGGACGGCAGCACAGATACGCAGTATTTT. The encoded protein is CASSWDGSTDTQYF. The chain uses TRBV27 and TRBJ2-3, with D perhaps TRBD1 or TRBD2 (5 bases each). This CDR3 has 14 residues. The V and J ends lost 4 bases and 0 bases respectively, with 8 bases between them. The germline V gene encodes CDR1 MNHEY and CDR2 SMNVEV (reference sequence).